The next 22 T cell receptor beta chains were all read from a single sample in a study of cytomegalovirus exposure and HLA in healthy donors. PCR primers comprised 60 Vbeta and 13 Jbeta primers. Clones were sequenced by immunoSEQ multiplex PCR, and TCRdb holds only the in-frame ones, with some missing. The sample includes some 120,000 clones, roughly 83% of them seen just once. Sequencing was performed on PBMCs. These receptors all stem from a man between 18 and 29 years old in good health and CMV-seronegative.

CDR3 nucleotides: TGTGCCAGCAGTGCGGTACTAGCCAAAAACATTCAGTACTTC. Its protein is CASSAVLAKNIQYF. The chain has TRBV2 and TRBJ2-4; D ambiguous. V lost 4 bases and J lost 0, with 7 bases in between. This CDR3 is 14 amino acids long. Germline V gives CDR1 SNHLY, CDR2 FYNNEI.

The gene calls are TRBV9 and TRBJ2-2; 9 bases are shared with TRBD2. The CDR3 extends over 18 amino acids. The V gene's germline CDR1 is SGDLS and CDR2 YYNGEE. Losses at the gene ends were 0 bases for V and 1 base for J; bases not matched to a gene: 7. CDR3 bases: TGTGCCAGCAGCGTAGAGGGACTAGCTAGCTTGAACACCGGGGAGCTGTTTTTT. Translation gives CASSVEGLASLNTGELFF.

The chain carries TRBV25-1 and TRBJ1-2; 11 bases match TRBD1. Germline V gene sequence: CDR1 MGHDK, CDR2 SYGVNS. This CDR3 spans 15 amino acids. V shed 7 bases and J 4 bases; nucleotides not matched to a gene: 8. The chain's CDR3 is CASIGQGAKGYGYTF. The CDR3 coding sequence is TGTGCCAGCATAGGACAGGGGGCCAAGGGCTATGGCTACACCTTC.

Regarding this clone: Relative to the germline gene, one junction end is altered; a read error may explain this. The sample contains more than one DNA sequence encoding this CDR3. The V gene is TRBV7-7, the J gene TRBJ2-1; 10 bases fit TRBD2. This CDR3 comprises 15 residues. Germline V gives CDR1 SSHAT, CDR2 FNYEAQ (reference sequence). CDR3 bases: TGTGCTAGCAGCTTAGGAACTAGCGGGAACAATGAGCAGTTCTTC. Residues: CASSLGTSGNNEQFF.

This clone was observed a single time. V usage is TRBV19 and J usage is TRBJ2-3; TRBD1 matches at 7 bases. Germline V gene lookup returns CDR1 LNHDA and CDR2 SQIVND (reference sequence). V lost 5 bases and J lost 3; bases outside the gene matches: 11. The CDR3 has 16 residues. CDR3 loop: CASSPPRDRFTDTQYF. The CDR3 DNA follows: TGTGCCAGTAGTCCTCCCCGGGACAGATTTACAGATACGCAGTATTTT.

This chain connects TRBV27 to TRBJ2-5, with 10 bases matching TRBD1. J lost 4 bases, V lost 2 bases, and 10 bases had no gene match. The CDR3 consists of 17 residues. Germline V gene lookup returns CDR1 MNHEY and CDR2 SMNVEV (reference sequence). CDR3 region: CASSLRWLRTGGETQYF. The CDR3 region has the DNA TGTGCCAGCAGTTTAAGGTGGTTGAGGACAGGGGGAGAGACCCAGTACTTC.

V and J are TRBV6-5 and TRBJ1-2, with D unclear. Germline values: CDR1 MNHEY, CDR2 SVGAGI. V gave up 5 bases and J gave up 4 bases, with 8 bases separating them. The CDR3 runs 12 residues. The CDR3 DNA reads as TGTGCCAGCAGTGAAATTAGCTATGGCTACACCTTC. Translation: CASSEISYGYTF.

This clone has a single count. The gene calls are TRBV7-3 and TRBJ1-1, with D perhaps TRBD1 (6 bases). The CDR3 extends over 14 amino acids. With 5 bases removed from V and 4 bases from J, the gap between germline ends came to 14 bases. The V gene's germline CDR1 is SGHTA and CDR2 FQGTGA. The CDR3 bases are TGTGCCAGCAGCGCCCAGGGGCTTGGCACTGAAGCTTTCTTT. This gives the protein CASSAQGLGTEAFF.

The chain carries TRBV11-2 and TRBJ2-3; 9 bases match TRBD2. The J segment lost 0 bases and the V segment lost 1 base, leaving 11 bases of the junction unmatched. Germline assignment: CDR1 SGHAT and CDR2 FQNNGV. This CDR3 contains 19 residues. In DNA form, the CDR3 reads TGTGCCAGCAGCTTAGTTAGTAGCGGGAGTTCCCCTAGCACAGATACGCAGTATTTT. Translating it yields CASSLVSSGSSPSTDTQYF.

The genes are TRBV19 and TRBJ1-5, with D possibly being TRBD1 (6 bases). V was pared by 6 bases and J by 2 bases, with 8 bases between. In germline, CDR1 is LNHDA, CDR2 SQIVND (reference sequence). This CDR3 comprises 13 residues. This chain's CDR3 is CASRRTGNQPQHF. CDR3 DNA: TGTGCCAGTAGAAGGACAGGCAATCAGCCCCAGCATTTT.

The sample holds a few counts of this clone. The gene calls are TRBV6-1 and TRBJ1-2; weak D call: TRBD1 (5 bases). The CDR3 contains 14 residues. Germline values: CDR1 MNHNS, CDR2 SASEGT. V lost 0 bases and J 4 bases, leaving 9 bases between the germline ends. Here the CDR3 reads CASSEAGVGYGYTF. The CDR3 DNA reads as TGTGCCAGCAGTGAAGCAGGGGTCGGCTATGGCTACACCTTC.

The chain employs TRBV6-6 and TRBJ2-5; D is unresolved. The germline V and J ends were trimmed by 0 bases and 7 bases, with 6 bases remaining between them. The CDR3 spans 12 residues. Germline assignment: CDR1 MNHNY and CDR2 SVGAGI (reference sequence). CDR3 protein: CASSYSSSTQYF. CDR3 nucleotide sequence: TGTGCCAGCAGTTACTCGTCTTCGACCCAGTACTTC.

The chain has TRBV7-3 and TRBJ2-4; weak D call: TRBD2 (5 bases). V shed 5 bases and J shed 6 bases, with 5 bases lying between them. The CDR3 totals 11 residues. Germline CDR1 SGHTA, CDR2 FQGTGA. The CDR3 DNA reads as TGTGCCAGCAGCGCGGGAAACATTCAGTACTTC. Its protein is CASSAGNIQYF.

The rearrangement joins TRBV6-1 to TRBJ1-6, with D unresolved. The CDR3 is 16 residues long. Germline V gives CDR1 MNHNS, CDR2 SASEGT. V lost 2 bases and J 4 bases, leaving 12 bases between the germline ends. In DNA, the CDR3 is TGTGCCAGCAGTGAATGGGGAGGGAAATATAATTCACCCCTCCACTTT. Translated, it gives CASSEWGGKYNSPLHF.

V and J are TRBV5-8 and TRBJ2-5, with D possibly matching TRBD1 (6 bases). The J call is uncertain, as TRBJ2-7 better fits the DNA end. CDR3 length: 16 amino acids. Germline assignment: CDR1 SGHTS and CDR2 YDEGEE. The CDR3 DNA follows: TGTGCCAGCAGCTTTATCGACAGGACTCGAAACTACGAGCAGTACTTC. Protein sequence: CASSFIDRTRNYEQYF.

The chain uses TRBV18 and TRBJ2-3; 10 bases are a match to TRBD2. The CDR3 runs to 14 residues. Germline lookup yields CDR1 KGHSH and CDR2 LQKENI. The V and J ends lost 8 bases and 2 bases, in that order; junction bases with no gene match: 4. The CDR3 coding sequence is TGTGCCAGCCTTAGCGGGAGGACCACAGATACGCAGTATTTT. This translates into CASLSGRTTDTQYF.

The chain carries TRBV5-1 and TRBJ1-4, with no clear D. Trimming shortened V by 4 bases and J by 0 bases, and 4 bases separated the two germline ends. Germline loops: CDR1 SGHRS, CDR2 YFSETQ. There are 13 residues in the CDR3. CDR3 loop: CASSLATNEKLFF. The CDR3 DNA is TGCGCCAGCAGCCTTGCAACTAATGAAAAACTGTTTTTT.

This sequence joins TRBV5-6 and TRBJ2-7; TRBD2 aligns across 14 bases. The CDR3 runs 15 residues. J lost 6 bases, V lost 4 bases, and 6 bases had no gene match. Germline CDR1 is SGHDT and CDR2 is YYEEEE. The CDR3, as DNA: TGTGCCAGCAGCGGCGAGGGACTAGCGGGAGTCGAGCAGTACGTC. Translation: CASSGEGLAGVEQYV.

V is TRBV6-6 and J is TRBJ2-6, with D uncertain. The CDR3 has 15 residues. V was shortened by 5 bases and J by 4 bases, with 12 bases between the two germline ends. CDR1 and CDR2 (germline): MNHNY, SVGAGI (reference sequence). Here the CDR3 reads CASSPRVLGANVLTF. In nucleotides, the CDR3 is TGTGCCAGCAGTCCGCGTGTGTTAGGGGCCAACGTCCTGACTTTC.

This chain joins TRBV28 and TRBJ1-2; weak D call: TRBD1 (5 bases). The CDR3 is made up of 12 amino acids. Trimming removed 6 bases at V and 5 bases at J, with 10 bases between. The V gene's germline CDR1 is MDHEN and CDR2 SYDVKM. DNA of the CDR3: TGTGCCAGCAGGGAAGGGGTATATGGCTACACCTTC. This sequence encodes CASREGVYGYTF.

This chain joins TRBV7-8 and TRBJ2-7; D possibly corresponds to TRBD2 (5 bases). The CDR3 consists of 14 residues. The germline gives CDR1 SGHVS, CDR2 FQNEAQ. V was clipped by 5 bases and J by 2 bases, with 13 bases between them. The CDR3 is CASSQRSGPYEQYF. CDR3 nucleotide sequence: TGTGCCAGCAGCCAGAGAAGCGGTCCCTACGAGCAGTACTTC.

This chain joins TRBV7-9 and TRBJ2-1; maybe TRBD1 (6 bases). V shed 0 bases and J shed 4 bases, with 7 bases lying between them. The CDR3 loop spans 14 amino acids. Germline loops: CDR1 SEHNR, CDR2 FQNEAQ (reference sequence). Here the CDR3 reads CASSLAGQYNEQFF. Here the CDR3 DNA reads TGTGCCAGCAGCTTAGCGGGACAATACAATGAGCAGTTCTTC.